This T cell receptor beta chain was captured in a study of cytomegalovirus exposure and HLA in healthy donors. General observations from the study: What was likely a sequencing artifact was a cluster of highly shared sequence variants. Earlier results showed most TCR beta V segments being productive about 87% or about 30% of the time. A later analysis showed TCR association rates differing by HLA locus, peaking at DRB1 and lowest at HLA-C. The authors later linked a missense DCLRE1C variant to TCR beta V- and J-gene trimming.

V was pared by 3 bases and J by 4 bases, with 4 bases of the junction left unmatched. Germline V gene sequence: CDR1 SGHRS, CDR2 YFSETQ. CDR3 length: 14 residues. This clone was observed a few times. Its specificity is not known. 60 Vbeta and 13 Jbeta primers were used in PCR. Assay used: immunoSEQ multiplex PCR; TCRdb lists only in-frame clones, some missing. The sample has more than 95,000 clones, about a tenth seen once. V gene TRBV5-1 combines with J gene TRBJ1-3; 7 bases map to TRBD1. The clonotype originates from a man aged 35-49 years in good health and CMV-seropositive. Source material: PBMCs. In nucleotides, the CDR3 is TGCGCCAGCAGCTATGACAGGGTGGGAAACACCATATATTTT. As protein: CASSYDRVGNTIYF.